The rows below give T cell receptor beta chains drawn from one sample of a study of blood T cell repertoires in COVID-19. Generated by immunoSEQ multiplex PCR, the TCRdb table keeps only in-frame clones and is missing some. The sample includes roughly 52,000 clones, around 83% of them seen just once. The material sequenced was peripheral blood. Receptors originate from a human donor in a cohort sampled during active or convalescent COVID-19. CDR3s include the opening cysteine and the closing phenylalanine or tryptophan. The order of the fields is J gene, V gene, clone size, CDR3 protein. Rows may omit the clone size; those that give it use once, few, many or a size class.

>TRBJ1-2|TRBV27|.
CASASGTGKVDYGYTF
>TRBJ2-1|TRBV15|.
CATSRFMAGGSYNEQFF
>TRBJ1-3|TRBV2|.
CASHQMGGDTIYF
>TRBJ2-7|TRBV4-3|.
CASSQDLAGGPYEQYF
>TRBJ2-4|TRBV2|.
CASSSPSENIQYF
>TRBJ2-1|TRBV6-5|.
CASTSRGRDNEQFF
>TRBJ2-5|TRBV5-8|.
CASSGLERGARGTQYF
>TRBJ1-3|TRBV12-3/TRBV12-4|.
CASSLPGNTIYF
>TRBJ2-1|TRBV4-3|.
CASSQVVGGAQFF
>TRBJ2-7|TRBV6-5|.
CASSYTDRGGHEQYF
>TRBJ1-2|TRBV30|.
CAWTWGETANYGYTF
>TRBJ1-5|TRBV4-3|.
CASSHDRAGGNQPQHF
>TRBJ1-5|TRBV19|few
CASSSRQGNQPQHF
>TRBJ2-7|TRBV6-5|.
CASRLAGVSGYEQYF
>TRBJ2-2|TRBV6-2/TRBV6-3|.
CASSWRTGVRTGELFF
>TRBJ2-5|TRBV7-9|once
CASSLEGRLAGPGTQYF
>TRBJ1-6|TRBV7-9|.
CASSFKTGASSYNSPLHF
>TRBJ1-4|TRBV9|.
CASSVVGQRNEKLFF
>TRBJ2-7|TRBV27|.
CASSLKGGGPYEQYF
>TRBJ2-2|TRBV7-2|.
CASELAGGLNTGELFF
>TRBJ2-3|TRBV6-1|.
CASSELAGGPDTQYF
>TRBJ1-2|TRBV7-6|.
CASSSTDGYTF
>TRBJ2-3|TRBV6-1|.
CASSERQSDTQYF
>TRBJ1-1|TRBV28|.
CATSQDQAPSEAFF
>TRBJ1-3|TRBV18|.
CASSPRAVSGNTIYF
>TRBJ2-1|TRBV27|.
CASSLTSGGNEQFF
>TRBJ2-7|TRBV19|.
CASSPQGSSEQYF
>TRBJ2-1|TRBV4-3|.
CASSQGGGVYNEQFF
>TRBJ1-2|TRBV2|.
CASSDSNYGYTF
>TRBJ1-2|TRBV6-5|.
CASSYSIQDLYGYTF
>TRBJ2-3|TRBV29-1|.
CSAAGGPTDTQYF
>TRBJ2-7|TRBV5-4|.
CASSGGSSYEQYF
>TRBJ1-1|TRBV7-2|.
CASSLALGGTEAFF
>TRBJ2-1|TRBV9|.
CASSGQGFGSYNEQFF
>TRBJ1-3|TRBV6-5|.
CASSSVTSGNTIYF
>TRBJ2-7|TRBV4-2|.
CASSTQRTGGSHSSYEQYF
>TRBJ1-2|TRBV9|.
CASSVEGGVRGYTF
>TRBJ1-2|TRBV6-5|.
CASSYSTGGGGYGYTF
>TRBJ1-2|TRBV14|.
CASSQPGQGADGYTF
>TRBJ2-5|TRBV7-2|.
CASSLTSGDQETQYF
>TRBJ1-1|TRBV5-1|.
CASSSSMNTEAFF
>TRBJ2-7|TRBV20-1|.
CSASLDRVSYEQYF
>TRBJ1-2|TRBV6-5|.
CASSRAIYGYTF
>TRBJ2-3|TRBV4-3|.
CASSQDNHLRATWQYF
>TRBJ1-2|TRBV5-1|.
CASSLGQAGGAEGYTF
>TRBJ2-2|TRBV9|.
CASSRNLGGTGELFF
>TRBJ1-2|TRBV4-1|.
CASSQGLTSSGGTNYGYTF
>TRBJ2-5|TRBV7-2|once
CASSSGGLETQYF